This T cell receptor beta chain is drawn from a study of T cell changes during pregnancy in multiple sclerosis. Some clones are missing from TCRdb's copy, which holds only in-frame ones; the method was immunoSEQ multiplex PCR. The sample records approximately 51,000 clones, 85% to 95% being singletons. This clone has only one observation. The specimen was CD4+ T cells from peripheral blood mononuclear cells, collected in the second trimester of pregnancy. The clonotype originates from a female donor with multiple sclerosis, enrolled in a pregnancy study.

The chain's CDR3 is CASSLLGGTEAFF. The CDR3 nucleotides read TGTGCCAGCAGCTTATTGGGGGGCACTGAAGCTTTCTTT. V usage is TRBV7-9 and J usage is TRBJ1-1, with D possibly being TRBD1 (5 bases). Germline V gives CDR1 SEHNR, CDR2 FQNEAQ (reference sequence). The V end lost 2 bases, the J end lost 4 bases, and 8 bases lay between the germline ends. CDR3 length equals 13 residues. Full variable domain (outside the CDR3, taken from reference TRBV7-9 and TRBJ1-1): DTGVSQNPRHKITKRGQNVTFRCDPISEHNRLYWYRQTLGQGPEFLTYFQNEAQLEKSRLLSDRFSAERPKGSFSTLEIQRTEQGDSAMYLCASSLLGGTEAFFGQGTRLTVV.